This TCR beta chain was sequenced during a study of vaccination and CD4 T cells after COVID-19. Turning to this clonotype: Its antigen is not known.

The time point denotes: late sampling 161 to 241 days after vaccination in three convalescent patients. Noted treatment: roughly 11-day PBMC culture with coronavirus spike peptide pools or control peptides (ViraFEST assay). The study sequenced cultured CD4+ T cell DNA using the Oncomine TCR Beta short-read assay. TCRdb re-called the PCR reads with MiXCR, one entry per CDR3 protein. The sample consists of 20,000 to 30,000 distinct CDR3 sequences, over 30% of them appearing once. The source material was CD4+ T cells from blood, cultured in vitro, sampled about 7 months after SARS-CoV-2 vaccination. This clonotype was obtained from a human donor who had recovered from COVID-19.

The CDR3 bases are TGTGCCAGCGCTGTAACCTCGGGTCCTAGTATTCGGTTCTTC. It yields the protein CASAVTSGPSIRFF. The genes are TRBV6-1 and TRBJ2-1; D gene uncertain. CDR3 length: 14 residues. Deletions cut 8 bases from V and 15 bases from J, with 26 bases between. Germline-derived CDR1 and CDR2 are MNHNS and SASEGT.